Listed below are T cell receptor beta chains from one sample, sequenced in a study of human T cells and chemical hapten exposure. TCRdb reanalysed the RACE reads using MiXCR and keeps one entry per CDR3 protein. This table holds 330,000 or so distinct CDR3 sequences, roughly 6.3% found once. The specimen comprised whole blood, sampled in connection with sensitization to the hapten diphenylcyclopropenone (DPC). The receptors shown here come from a woman younger than 35 with alopecia areata. Some clones in this sample may be carry-over from other donors' samples. The CDR3 runs from the conserved cysteine through the conserved F or W. Fields, in order: V gene, D gene, clone size, CDR3 length, J gene, CDR3 protein, CDR3 DNA. D genes are given only for firm matches. The size of a clone is reported for some rows only, either as once, few or many, or as a class for expanded clones.

TRBV29-1	.	many	13	TRBJ1-1	CSVVGRMNTEAFF	TGCAGCGTTGTTGGCAGAATGAACACTGAAGCTTTCTTT
TRBV7-9	.	few	13	TRBJ2-7	CASSLAGWGEQYF	TGTGCCAGCAGCTTAGCAGGCTGGGGCGAGCAGTACTTC
TRBV29-1	.	many	10	TRBJ1-1	CSVERVEAFF	TGCAGCGTTGAAAGGGTGGAGGCTTTCTTT
TRBV3-1	.	many	15	TRBJ2-7	CASSQAHDSSYEQYF	TGTGCCAGCAGCCAAGCCCACGACAGCTCCTACGAGCAGTACTTC
TRBV21-1	.	few	17	TRBJ2-3	CASSRYSTSGGTDTQYF	TGTGCCAGCAGCCGTTACTCGACTAGCGGGGGCACAGATACGCAGTATTTT
TRBV20-1	.	many	15	TRBJ1-1	CSARASLGVDTEAFF	TGCAGTGCTAGAGCCTCCCTTGGGGTCGACACTGAAGCTTTCTTT
TRBV4-3	.	few	17	TRBJ2-3	CASSQVWNSGITDTQYF	TGCGCCAGCAGCCAAGTCTGGAATAGCGGCATCACAGATACGCAGTATTTT
TRBV5-6	.	few	15	TRBJ2-7	CASSLVTGEGWEQYF	TGTGCCAGCAGCTTGGTAACAGGGGAGGGATGGGAGCAGTACTTC
TRBV18	.	.	13	TRBJ2-7	CASSPRDDQPENF	TGTGCCAGCTCACCACGAGACGACCAACCCGAAAACTTC
TRBV18	TRBD1	.	15	TRBJ1-1	CASSPPNRGDTEAFF	TGTGCCAGCTCACCACCTAACAGGGGGGACACTGAAGCTTTCTTT